Below, one TCR beta chain is given with its context. The antigen remains unidentified. Germline V CDR1 and CDR2: SGHRS, YFSETQ. The V and J ends lost 2 bases and 6 bases, in that order; junction bases with no gene match: 14. The CDR3 is made up of 17 amino acids. This record belongs to a study of Graves' ophthalmopathy and Graves' hyperthyroidism. RNA transcripts were the source from which TCR beta CDR3 regions were amplified. A first-round RT-PCR used HTBI primers, followed by a second-round multiplex PCR. TCRdb analysed the multiplex PCR reads with MiXCR anew, one entry per CDR3 protein. Altogether about 400,000 distinct CDR3 sequences are present, approximately 16% being singletons, with the ten largest covering 1.6%. Study-wide results and caveats: Most expanded clonotypes from thyroid (those above 0.001 frequency) were also found in blood.

The chain couples TRBV5-1 to TRBJ2-7; 10 bases align to TRBD1. The sequencing input was peripheral blood. The sequence was collected from a woman aged 18-35 years with Graves' ophthalmopathy. In DNA, the CDR3 is TGCGCCAGCAGCTTCCTCGGTTCGGGACAGGGGTTCTCCGAGCAGTACTTC. It yields the protein CASSFLGSGQGFSEQYF.